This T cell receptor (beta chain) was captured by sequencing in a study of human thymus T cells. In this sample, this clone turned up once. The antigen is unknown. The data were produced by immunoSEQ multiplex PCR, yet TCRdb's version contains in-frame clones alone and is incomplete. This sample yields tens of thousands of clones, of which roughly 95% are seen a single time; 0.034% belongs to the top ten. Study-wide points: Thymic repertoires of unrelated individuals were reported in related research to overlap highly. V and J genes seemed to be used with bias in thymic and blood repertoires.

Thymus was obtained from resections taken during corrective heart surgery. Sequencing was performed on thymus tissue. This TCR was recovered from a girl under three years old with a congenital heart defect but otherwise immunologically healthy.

CDR3 bases: TGCGCCAGCAGCCAGGGGCCTACCGGCTCCTACGAGCAGTACTTC. Its protein product is CASSQGPTGSYEQYF. This chain uses TRBV4-1 with TRBJ2-7; tentatively, D is TRBD1 (5 bases). The CDR3 has 15 residues. The germline V gene has CDR1 MGHRA and CDR2 YSYEKL. V gave up 3 bases and J gave up 0 bases, with 12 bases separating them.